The TCR beta chain under discussion was sequenced for a study of cytomegalovirus exposure and HLA in healthy donors. Sequenced by immunoSEQ multiplex PCR; TCRdb stores in-frame clones only, minus some. The sample shows roughly 250,000 clones, around nine tenths of them seen only once. Study findings and constraints: Confirmation in vitro established that a few CMV-associated chains were specific for CMV antigens. With high specificity and sensitivity, the classifier reportedly diagnosed cytomegalovirus status. Across donors, most TCRs were seen rarely, yet some public ones were widespread.

Concerning this clone itself: What it binds is not known. The junction does not match germline at one end; this may be a read error.

The CDR3 is 13 amino acids. Germline-derived CDR1 and CDR2 are SNHLY and FYNNEI. The clonotype originates from a man younger than 30 in good health and CMV-seronegative. The J gene is TRBJ2-1, the V gene TRBV2, with 8 bases that match TRBD2. The sample taken for sequencing was PBMCs. In DNA, the CDR3 is TGTGCCAGCAGTGCGGGCCCCGGGACTAGTGTGCTCTTC. Residues: CASSAGPGTSVLF.